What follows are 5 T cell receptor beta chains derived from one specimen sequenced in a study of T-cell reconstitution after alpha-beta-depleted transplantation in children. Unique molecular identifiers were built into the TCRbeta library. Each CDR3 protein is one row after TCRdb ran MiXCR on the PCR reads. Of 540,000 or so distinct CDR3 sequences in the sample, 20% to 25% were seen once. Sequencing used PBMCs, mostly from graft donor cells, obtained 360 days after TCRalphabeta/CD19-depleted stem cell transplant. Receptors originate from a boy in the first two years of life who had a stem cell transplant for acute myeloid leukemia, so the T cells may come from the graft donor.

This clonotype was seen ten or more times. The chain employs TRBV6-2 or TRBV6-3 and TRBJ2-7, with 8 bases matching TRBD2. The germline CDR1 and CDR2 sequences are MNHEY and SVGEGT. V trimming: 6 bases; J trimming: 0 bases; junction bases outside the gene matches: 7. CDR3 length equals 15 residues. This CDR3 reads CASRYGSGSSYEQYF. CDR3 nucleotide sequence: TGTGCCAGCAGATACGGCAGCGGGAGCTCCTACGAGCAGTACTTC.

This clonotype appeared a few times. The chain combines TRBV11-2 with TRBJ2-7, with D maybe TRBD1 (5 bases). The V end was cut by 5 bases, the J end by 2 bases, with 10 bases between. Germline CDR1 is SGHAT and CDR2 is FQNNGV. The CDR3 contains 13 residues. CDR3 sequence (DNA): TGTGCCAGCAGCCATACGACAGCCTACGAGCAGTACTTC. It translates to CASSHTTAYEQYF.

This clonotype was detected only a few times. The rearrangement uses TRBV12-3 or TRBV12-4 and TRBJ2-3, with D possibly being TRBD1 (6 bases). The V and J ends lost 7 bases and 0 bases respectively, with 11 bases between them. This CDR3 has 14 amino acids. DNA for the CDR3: TGTGCCAGCAATACAGGGTCTAGCACAGATACGCAGTATTTT. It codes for CASNTGSSTDTQYF.

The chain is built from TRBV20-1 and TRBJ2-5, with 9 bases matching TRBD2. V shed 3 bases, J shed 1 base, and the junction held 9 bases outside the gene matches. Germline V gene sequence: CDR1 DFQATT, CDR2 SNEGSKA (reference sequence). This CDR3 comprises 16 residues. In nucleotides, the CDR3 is TGCAGTGCTAGGGGTGGGGGCGGGGGGGCCCAAGAGACCCAGTACTTC. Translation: CSARGGGGGAQETQYF.

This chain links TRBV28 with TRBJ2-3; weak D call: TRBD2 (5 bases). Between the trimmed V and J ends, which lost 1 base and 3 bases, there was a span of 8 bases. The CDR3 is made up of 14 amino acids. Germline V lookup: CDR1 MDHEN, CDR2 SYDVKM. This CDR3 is CASSLLAKTDTQYF. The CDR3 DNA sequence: TGTGCCAGCAGTTTATTAGCGAAGACAGATACGCAGTATTTT.